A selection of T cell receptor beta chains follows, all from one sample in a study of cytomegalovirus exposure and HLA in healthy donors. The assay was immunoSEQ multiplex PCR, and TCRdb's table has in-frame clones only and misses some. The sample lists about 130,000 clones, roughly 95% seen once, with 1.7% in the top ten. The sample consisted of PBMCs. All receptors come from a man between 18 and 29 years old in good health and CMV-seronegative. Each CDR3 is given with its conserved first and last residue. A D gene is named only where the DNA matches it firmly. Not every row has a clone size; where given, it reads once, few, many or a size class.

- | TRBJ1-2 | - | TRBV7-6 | CASSPDTFYGYTF | TGTGCCAGCAGCCCGGACACGTTCTATGGCTACACCTTC
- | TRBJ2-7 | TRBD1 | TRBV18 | CASSPGTGYSEQYF | TGTGCCAGCTCACCCGGGACAGGGTACAGCGAGCAGTACTTC
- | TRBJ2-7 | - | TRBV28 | CASSLLGGRNEQYF | TGTGCCAGCAGTTTATTAGGGGGTCGGAACGAGCAGTACTTC
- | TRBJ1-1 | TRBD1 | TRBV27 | CASRTGYGKTEAFF | TGTGCCAGCAGGACAGGGTACGGGAAGACTGAAGCTTTCTTT
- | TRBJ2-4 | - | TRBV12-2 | CASRLVRGGSRPGDIQYF | TGTGCAAGTCGCTTAGTAAGGGGCGGGAGCCGGCCGGGGGACATTCAGTACTTC
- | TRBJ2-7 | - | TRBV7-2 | CASSPEGSAYEQYF | TGTGCCAGCAGCCCAGAAGGTAGCGCCTACGAGCAGTACTTC
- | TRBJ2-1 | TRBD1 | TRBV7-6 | CASSSGQTYNEQFF | TGTGCCAGCAGCTCGGGACAGACCTACAATGAGCAGTTCTTC
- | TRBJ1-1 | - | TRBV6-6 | CASRPPGEENTEAFF | TGTGCCAGCAGACCCCCAGGGGAAGAGAACACTGAAGCTTTCTTT
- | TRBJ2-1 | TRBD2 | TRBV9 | CASSVDGAGGSYNEQFF | TGTGCCAGCAGCGTAGACGGAGCGGGAGGGTCCTACAATGAGCAGTTCTTC
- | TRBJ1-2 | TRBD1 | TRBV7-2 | CASSLEATGGLLYGYTF | TGTGCCAGCAGCTTAGAAGCGACAGGGGGTCTCCTCTATGGCTACACCTTC
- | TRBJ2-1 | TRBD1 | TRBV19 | CASRQGNEQFF | TGTGCCAGTAGACAGGGGAATGAGCAGTTCTTC
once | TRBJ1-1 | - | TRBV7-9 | CASSLNVGLTEAFF | TGTGCCAGCAGCTTAAATGTCGGACTCACTGAAGCTTTCTTT
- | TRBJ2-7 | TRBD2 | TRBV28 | CASSTLGGGDYLLFEQYF | TGTGCCAGCAGTACCCTGGGGGGAGGGGACTATCTACTGTTCGAGCAGTACTTC
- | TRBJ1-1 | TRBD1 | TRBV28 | CASSDPGQRTEAFF | TGTGCCAGCAGTGACCCGGGACAGCGTACTGAAGCTTTCTTT
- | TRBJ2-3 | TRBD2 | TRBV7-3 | CASSLTTSGSRSSTDTQYF | TGTGCCAGCAGCTTAACGACTAGCGGGAGCCGTTCTAGCACAGATACGCAGTATTTT
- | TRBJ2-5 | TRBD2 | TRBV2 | CASGEGGETQYF | TGTGCCAGCGGGGAGGGAGGGGAGACCCAGTACTTC
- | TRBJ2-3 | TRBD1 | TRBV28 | CASSLLGQGSTDTQYF | TGTGCCAGCAGCCTTTTAGGACAGGGAAGCACAGATACGCAGTATTTT
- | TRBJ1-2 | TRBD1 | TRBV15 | CATGAGGGYGYTF | TGTGCCACCGGGGCAGGGGGAGGCTATGGCTACACCTTC
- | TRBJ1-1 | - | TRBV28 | CASHLAGRPNTEAFF | TGTGCCAGCCATCTCGCGGGCCGACCGAACACTGAAGCTTTCTTT
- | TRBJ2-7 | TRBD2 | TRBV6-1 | CASPGTKSPGGQYF | TGTGCCAGCCCAGGGACCAAATCTCCGGGAGGGCAGTACTTC
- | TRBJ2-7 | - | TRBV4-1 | CASSQADRIYEQYF | TGCGCCAGCAGCCAAGCTGACAGAATCTACGAGCAGTACTTC
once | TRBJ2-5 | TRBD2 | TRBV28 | CASSSWAGTSGSRGRETQYF | TGTGCCAGCAGTTCTTGGGCGGGGACTAGCGGGAGTAGGGGTCGAGAGACCCAGTACTTC
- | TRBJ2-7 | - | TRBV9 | CASTRGSGNSYEQYF | TGTGCCAGCACCCGGGGTAGCGGTAACTCCTACGAGCAGTACTTC
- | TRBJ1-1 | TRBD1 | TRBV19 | CASSSQGARNTEAFF | TGTGCCAGTAGCTCTCAGGGGGCGCGGAACACTGAAGCTTTCTTT
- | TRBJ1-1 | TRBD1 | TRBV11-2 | CASSLRAAGGRAFF | TGTGCCAGCAGCCTAAGGGCGGCAGGGGGGCGAGCTTTCTTT
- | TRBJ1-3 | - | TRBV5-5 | CASSPRGAYSGNTIYF | TGTGCCAGCAGCCCCAGGGGTGCTTACTCTGGAAACACCATATATTTT